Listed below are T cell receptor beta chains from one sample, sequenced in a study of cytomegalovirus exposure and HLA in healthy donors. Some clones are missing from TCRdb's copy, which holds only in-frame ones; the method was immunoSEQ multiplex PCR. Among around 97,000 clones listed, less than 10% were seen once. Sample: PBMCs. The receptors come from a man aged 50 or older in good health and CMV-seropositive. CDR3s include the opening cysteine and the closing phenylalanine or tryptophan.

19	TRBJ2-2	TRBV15	CATSRDAVSSGYNTGELFF
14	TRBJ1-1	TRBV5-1	CASSRGQLNTEAFF
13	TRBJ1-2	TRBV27	CASSLTGNYGYTF
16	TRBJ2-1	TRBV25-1	CASSEWASGSSDEQFF
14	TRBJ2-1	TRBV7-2	CASSLATGPDEQFF
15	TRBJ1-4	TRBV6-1	CASSGGGPGNEKLFF
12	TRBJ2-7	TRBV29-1	CSVEDGGFGQYF
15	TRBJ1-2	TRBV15	CATSREGTAVYGYTF
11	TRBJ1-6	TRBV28	CASSFKSPLHF
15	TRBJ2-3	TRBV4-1	CASSQEEANGDTQYF
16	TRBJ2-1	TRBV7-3	CASSSGGTSGHNEQFF
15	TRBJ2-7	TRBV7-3	CASSPVGASLGEQYF
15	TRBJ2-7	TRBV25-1	CASSESGTGDYEQYF
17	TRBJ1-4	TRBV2	CASSEARRLGTNEKLFF
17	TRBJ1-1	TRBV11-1	CASSLDGWVRKDSEAFF
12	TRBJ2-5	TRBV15	CATGEGRETQYF
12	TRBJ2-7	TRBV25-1	CASTGQVYEQYF
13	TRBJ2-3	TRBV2	CAGGAGDTDTQYF
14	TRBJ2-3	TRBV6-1	CASRRDRGTDTQYF
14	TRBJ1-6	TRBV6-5	CASVARQPNSPLHF
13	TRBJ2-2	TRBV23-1	CASSQRGHGELFF
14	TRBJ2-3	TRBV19	CASSKGVWADTQYF